This T cell receptor (beta chain) was sequenced for a study of blood T cells in healthy people across ages. Unmatched junction bases numbered 7, after V lost 5 bases and J lost 4 bases. CDR1 is SEHNR and CDR2 is FQNEAQ in the germline V gene (reference sequence). This CDR3 spans 14 amino acids. The use of a sample-barcoded 5' primer and a J-beta primer mix characterized a second PCR of roughly 6 to 11 cycles. MiXCR was run by TCRdb on the 5' RACE reads, yielding one entry per CDR3 protein. The sample lists some 1.5 million distinct CDR3 sequences, roughly two fifths occurring once. This clonotype showed up just a few times. Its specificity is unknown. Whole-study findings and limits: TCR beta diversity was tightly associated with the proportion of naive T cells. Among T cells, TCR beta diversity per million cells dropped roughly linearly as age rose.

The chain joins TRBV7-9 to TRBJ1-1; 7 nucleotides line up with TRBD1. Sequenced input: blood. This TCR came from a woman in her late teens or twenties in good health. The CDR3 DNA reads as TGTGCCAGCAGCGAACAGGGGTTTGGCACTGAAGCTTTCTTT. It specifies CASSEQGFGTEAFF.